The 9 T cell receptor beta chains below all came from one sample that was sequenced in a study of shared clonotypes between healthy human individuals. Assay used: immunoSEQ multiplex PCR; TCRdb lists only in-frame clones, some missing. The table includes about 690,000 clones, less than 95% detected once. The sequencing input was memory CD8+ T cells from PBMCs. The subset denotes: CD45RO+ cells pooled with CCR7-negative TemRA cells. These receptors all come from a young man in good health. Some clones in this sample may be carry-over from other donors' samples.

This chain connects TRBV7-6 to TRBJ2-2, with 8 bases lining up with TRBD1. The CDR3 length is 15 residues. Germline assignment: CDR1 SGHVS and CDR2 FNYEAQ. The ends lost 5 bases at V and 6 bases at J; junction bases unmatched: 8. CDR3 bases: TGTGCCAGCAGCCTACCACAGGGGGGAGCCGGGGAGCTGTTTTTT. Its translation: CASSLPQGGAGELFF. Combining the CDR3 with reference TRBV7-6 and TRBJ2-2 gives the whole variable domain GAGVSQSPRYKVTKRGQDVALRCDPISGHVSLYWYRQALGQGPEFLTYFNYEAQQDKSGLPNDRFSAERPEGSISTLTIQRTEQRDSAMYRCASSLPQGGAGELFFGEGSRLTVL.

The CDR3 bases are TGTGCCAGCAGTTTATCGGTAGAGGGGGCCTACGAGCAGTACTTC. Protein product: CASSLSVEGAYEQYF. The rearrangement uses TRBV27 and TRBJ2-7, with D perhaps matching TRBD1 (6 bases). The CDR3 sequence is 15 residues long. Germline loops: CDR1 MNHEY, CDR2 SMNVEV (reference sequence). Trimming shortened V by 0 bases and J by 2 bases, and 11 bases separated the two germline ends.

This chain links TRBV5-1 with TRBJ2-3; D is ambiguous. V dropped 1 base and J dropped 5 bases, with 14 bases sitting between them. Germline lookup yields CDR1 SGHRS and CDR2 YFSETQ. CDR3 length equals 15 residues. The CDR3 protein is CASSLTVSRKDTQYF. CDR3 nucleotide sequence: TGCGCCAGCAGCTTGACAGTCAGCCGAAAAGATACGCAGTATTTT.

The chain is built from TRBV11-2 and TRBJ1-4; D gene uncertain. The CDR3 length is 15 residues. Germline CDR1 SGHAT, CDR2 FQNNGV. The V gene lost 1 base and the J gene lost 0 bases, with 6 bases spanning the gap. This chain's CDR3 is CASSLGPATNEKLFF. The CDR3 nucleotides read TGTGCCAGCAGCTTAGGGCCAGCAACTAATGAAAAACTGTTTTTT. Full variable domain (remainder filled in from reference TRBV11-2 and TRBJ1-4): EAGVAQSPRYKIIEKRQSVAFWCNPISGHATLYWYQQILGQGPKLLIQFQNNGVVDDSQLPKDRFSAERLKGVDSTLKIQPAKLEDSAVYLCASSLGPATNEKLFFGSGTQLSVL.

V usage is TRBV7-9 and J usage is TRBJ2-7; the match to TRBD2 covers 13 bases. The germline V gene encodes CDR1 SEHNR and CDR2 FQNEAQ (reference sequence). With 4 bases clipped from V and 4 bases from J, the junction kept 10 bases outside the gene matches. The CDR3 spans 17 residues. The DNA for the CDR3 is TGTGCCAGCAGCTCCACTAGCGGGAGGGCCTCCCCGTACGAGCAGTACTTC. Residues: CASSSTSGRASPYEQYF.

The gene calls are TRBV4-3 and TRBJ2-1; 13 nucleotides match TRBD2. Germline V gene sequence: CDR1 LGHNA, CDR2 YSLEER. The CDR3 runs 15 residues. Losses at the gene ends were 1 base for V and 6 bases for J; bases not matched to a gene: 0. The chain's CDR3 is CASSQGTSGSNEQFF. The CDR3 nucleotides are TGCGCCAGCAGCCAAGGGACTAGCGGGAGCAATGAGCAGTTCTTC.

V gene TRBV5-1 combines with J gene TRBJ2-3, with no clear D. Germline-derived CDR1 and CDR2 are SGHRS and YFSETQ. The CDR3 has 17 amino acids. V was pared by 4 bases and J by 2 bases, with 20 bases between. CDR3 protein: CASSPQPVTAYTDTQYF. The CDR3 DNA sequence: TGCGCCAGCAGCCCCCAACCCGTGACCGCCTACACAGATACGCAGTATTTT.

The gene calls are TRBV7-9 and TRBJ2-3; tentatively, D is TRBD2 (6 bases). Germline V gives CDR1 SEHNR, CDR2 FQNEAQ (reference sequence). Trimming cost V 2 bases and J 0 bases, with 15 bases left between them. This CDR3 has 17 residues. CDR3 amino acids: CASSLRWLAGSTDTQYF. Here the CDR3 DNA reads TGTGCCAGCAGCTTAAGATGGCTGGCGGGAAGCACAGATACGCAGTATTTT.

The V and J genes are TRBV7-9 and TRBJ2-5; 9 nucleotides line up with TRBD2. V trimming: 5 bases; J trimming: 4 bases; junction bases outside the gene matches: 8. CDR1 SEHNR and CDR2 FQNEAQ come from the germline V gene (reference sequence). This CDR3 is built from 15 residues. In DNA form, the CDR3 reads TGTGCCAGCAGCCCACCCGGCGGGAGGGCAGAGACCCAGTACTTC. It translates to CASSPPGGRAETQYF. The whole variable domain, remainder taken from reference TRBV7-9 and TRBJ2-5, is DTGVSQNPRHKITKRGQNVTFRCDPISEHNRLYWYRQTLGQGPEFLTYFQNEAQLEKSRLLSDRFSAERPKGSFSTLEIQRTEQGDSAMYLCASSPPGGRAETQYFGPGTRLLVL.